This T cell receptor beta chain was obtained from a study of T cells in Graves' hyperthyroidism and ophthalmopathy. Study in general: Prior to any treatment, at the point of initial diagnosis, peripheral blood was collected.

Using less than 12 ml of fresh peripheral blood, PBMCs were prepared. V lost 6 bases, J lost 0 bases, and 12 bases lay in between. This CDR3 comprises 15 residues. RNA transcripts provided the source from which TCR beta CDR3 regions were amplified. Primed by the HTBI set, a first-round RT-PCR was run on the TCR CDR3. TCRdb re-derived calls from the multiplex PCR reads in MiXCR, one entry per CDR3 protein. The sample contains a few hundred thousand distinct CDR3 sequences, around 18% of which appear only once. The sequence was obtained from a man aged 18 to 30 with Graves' ophthalmopathy. The sequenced sample consisted of blood. The chain couples TRBV12-3 or TRBV12-4 to TRBJ1-3; D is possibly TRBD1 (5 bases). CDR3 nucleotide sequence: TGTGCCAGCAGGCAGACAGCAAGCTCTGGAAACACCATATATTTT. This codes for CASRQTASSGNTIYF.